The clone carrying this T cell receptor (beta chain) was seen a few times. Its matching antigen is unknown. TCRdb independently ran MiXCR on the 5' RACE reads; one entry per CDR3 protein. Seen here are just over 350,000 distinct CDR3 sequences, around 14% observed once, and the top ten hold around 21%. These data come from a study of T-cell memory formation after mild COVID-19. General study points: There were some responding clones in pre-infection memory, which suggested that cross-reactive memory had joined.

This TCR was recovered from a man aged 18-30 years who had mild COVID-19 (a few samples of this study predate the infection). Cell type and time point are not known. The sample taken for sequencing was PBMCs or a T cell subset sorted from them (not recorded which).

DNA for the CDR3: TGCAGTGCCCCGGATGGTAAGACTGAAGCTTTCTTT. It codes for CSAPDGKTEAFF. The chain uses TRBV20-1 and TRBJ1-1; D remains ambiguous. V lost 6 bases, J lost 5 bases, and 13 bases lay in between. The CDR3 totals 12 residues. Germline CDR1 and CDR2: DFQATT and SNEGSKA (reference sequence).